This T cell receptor (beta chain) was profiled in a study of T cell clonality in common variable immunodeficiency. Findings and caveats of the study: Reportedly, TCR beta sequences from common variable immunodeficiency showed fewer deletions and N-nucleotide insertions.

Clones were read by immunoSEQ multiplex PCR, and TCRdb kept only the in-frame ones, dropping some. The sample contains 35,000 to 50,000 clones, none of them singletons. The CDR3 consists of 15 residues. With V trimmed by 2 bases and J by 3 bases, 4 bases remained unmatched. Germline V gives CDR1 SGHVS, CDR2 FNYEAQ. This clone was detected many times. Its target is unknown. The read terminates 3 residues ahead of where the CDR3 ends, so the germline J gene completes it. The origin of this receptor is a person aged 18-70 years in good health. The rearrangement links TRBV7-6 to TRBJ2-1; 7 bases map to TRBD2. What was sequenced was peripheral blood mononuclear cells. The CDR3 sequence is CASSLSSGNYNEQFF. The CDR3 DNA, read in part, is TGTGCCAGCAGCTTAAGCAGCGGGAACTACAATGAG.